What follows is one T cell receptor (beta chain) and its context. The antigen is not known. These data belong to a study of blood T cells in healthy people across ages. Overall study results and limits: Older age coincided with a roughly linear decline in TCR beta diversity per million T cells. There were more naive CD4+ cells and higher diversity in long-lived donors than in aged donors. Nothing was known about donor CMV status, and this possibly confounded expanded clonotype changes.

Germline values: CDR1 MDHEN, CDR2 SYDVKM. The CDR3 consists of 13 residues. V lost 7 bases, J lost 1 base, and 8 bases lay in between. It was with a sample-barcoded 5' primer and a J-beta primer mix that a second PCR of about 6 to 11 cycles was run. MiXCR was run by TCRdb on the 5' RACE reads, yielding one entry per CDR3 protein. The sample carries about 800,000 distinct CDR3 sequences, approximately 25% recorded once. Another study also made use of these data, one on T cells of mothers and their children. That source adds: Related mother-child pairs shared marginally more repertoire than unrelated pairs, though not significantly.

The rearrangement uses TRBV28 and TRBJ1-5, with D hard to call. The material sequenced was blood. This sequence was found in a boy aged 5 to 17 in good health. The CDR3 spells CASNRGSNQPQHF. The CDR3 nucleotides are TGTGCCAGCAACAGAGGAAGCAATCAGCCCCAGCATTTT.